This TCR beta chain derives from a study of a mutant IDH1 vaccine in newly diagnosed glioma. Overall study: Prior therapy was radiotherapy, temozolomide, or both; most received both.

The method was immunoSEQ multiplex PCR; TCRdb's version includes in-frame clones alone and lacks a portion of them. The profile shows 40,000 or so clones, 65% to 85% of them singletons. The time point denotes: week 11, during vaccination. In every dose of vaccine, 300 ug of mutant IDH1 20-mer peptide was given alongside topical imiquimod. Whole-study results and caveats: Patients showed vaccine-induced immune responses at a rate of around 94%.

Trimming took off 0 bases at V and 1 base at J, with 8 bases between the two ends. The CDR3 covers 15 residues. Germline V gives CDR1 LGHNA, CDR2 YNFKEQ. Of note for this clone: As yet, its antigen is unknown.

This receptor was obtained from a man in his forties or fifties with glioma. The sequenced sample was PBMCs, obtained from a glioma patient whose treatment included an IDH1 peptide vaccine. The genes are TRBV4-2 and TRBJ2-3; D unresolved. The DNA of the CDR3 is TGTGCCAGCAGCCAAGAGGGCGGCGGCACAGATACGCAGTATTTT. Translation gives CASSQEGGGTDTQYF.